This is a list of T cell receptor beta chains from one sample in a study of molecular identifiers for immune sequencing clone quantification. TCRdb independently ran MiXCR on the PCR reads; one entry per CDR3 protein. The data show under 600,000 distinct CDR3 sequences, about 26% seen once. Source material: naive CD8+ T cells from blood, with Jurkat cell RNA spiked in. These receptor sequences come from a human donor in good health. Some libraries in this study had Jurkat cell RNA spiked in. Each CDR3 is given with its conserved first and last residue. Each record gives: J gene, clone size, V gene, D gene, CDR3 protein, CDR3 DNA. The D gene is left open where the match is weak. Size values are once, few and many counts, or a class for expanded clones, and some rows have none.

TRBJ1-4 | NA | TRBV19 | TRBD1 | CASSLTGGSEKLFF | TGTGCCAGTAGTTTGACAGGGGGTAGTGAAAAACTGTTTTTT
TRBJ1-1 | NA | TRBV6-6 | TRBD1 | CASSKPYRGLTEAFF | TGTGCCAGCAGTAAACCGTACAGGGGGCTCACTGAAGCTTTCTTT
TRBJ2-7 | many | TRBV7-9 | NA | CASQGEGLYEQYF | TGTGCCAGCCAGGGCGAGGGATTGTACGAGCAGTACTTC
TRBJ2-3 | many | TRBV13 | NA | CASSLGVGADTQYF | TGTGCCAGCAGCTTAGGCGTGGGGGCAGATACGCAGTATTTT
TRBJ2-1 | NA | TRBV14 | NA | CASSQAPGANYNEQFF | TGTGCCAGCAGCCAAGCCCCAGGAGCAAATTACAATGAGCAGTTCTTC
TRBJ2-7 | few | TRBV20-1 | TRBD2 | CSARGGSGSSYEQYF | TGCAGTGCTCGAGGTGGTAGCGGGAGCTCCTACGAGCAGTACTTC
TRBJ1-2 | NA | TRBV6-2/TRBV6-3 | NA | CASSYDATANYGYTF | TGTGCCAGCAGTTACGACGCGACAGCTAACTATGGCTACACCTTC
TRBJ1-3 | NA | TRBV3-1 | NA | CASSQDTVDSPGNTIYF | TGTGCCAGCAGCCAAGACACTGTGGACTCTCCTGGAAACACCATATATTTT
TRBJ2-2 | NA | TRBV20-1 | NA | CSAKEWRTGELFF | TGCAGTGCTAAAGAGTGGCGGACCGGGGAGCTGTTTTTT
TRBJ1-1 | many | TRBV6-5 | NA | CASSYLRNTEAFF | TGTGCCAGCAGTTACTTGAGAAACACTGAAGCTTTCTTT
TRBJ2-1 | many | TRBV15 | NA | CATSRDVALYNEQFF | TGTGCCACCAGCAGAGATGTGGCCCTATACAATGAGCAGTTCTTC
TRBJ1-6 | NA | TRBV4-1 | NA | CASSQATGNSPLHF | TGCGCCAGCAGCCAAGCTACCGGCAATTCACCCCTCCACTTT
TRBJ2-2 | few | TRBV12-3/TRBV12-4 | NA | CASSLPGYDYSNTGELFF | TGTGCCAGCAGTTTGCCCGGGTACGATTACTCGAACACCGGGGAGCTGTTTTTT
TRBJ2-1 | NA | TRBV19 | TRBD2 | CASSISSGFYNEQFF | TGTGCCAGTAGTATATCTAGCGGGTTTTACAATGAGCAGTTCTTC
TRBJ2-7 | NA | TRBV4-3 | NA | CASSQDSRGAFYEQYF | TGCGCCAGCAGCCAAGATTCTCGCGGGGCCTTCTACGAGCAGTACTTC
TRBJ2-7 | NA | TRBV24-1 | TRBD1 | CATSDWTGPYYEQYF | TGTGCCACCAGTGATTGGACAGGGCCATATTACGAGCAGTACTTC
TRBJ2-3 | few | TRBV10-2 | NA | CASSEGFQQYF | TGCGCCAGCAGTGAAGGGTTTCAGCAGTATTTT
TRBJ2-2 | few | TRBV28 | NA | CASRIQITGELFF | TGTGCCAGCAGAATACAGATCACCGGGGAGCTGTTTTTT